The 2 T cell receptor beta chains in this list originate from one sample, sequenced in a study of cytomegalovirus exposure and HLA in healthy donors. The PCR was carried out with 60 Vbeta primers and 13 Jbeta primers. Assay: immunoSEQ multiplex PCR; the TCRdb copy retains only in-frame clones and omits some. The sample shows 150,000 to 200,000 clones, approximately 78% of them seen only once. Sequences were obtained from PBMCs. These receptors were taken from a girl aged 2-15 years in good health and CMV-seropositive.

This chain joins TRBV4-1 and TRBJ2-2; D is perhaps TRBD2 (6 bases). The CDR3 totals 14 residues. With 3 bases removed from V and 7 bases from J, the gap between germline ends came to 12 bases. The germline V gene has CDR1 MGHRA and CDR2 YSYEKL. CDR3 amino acids: CASSQAGWGGELFF. The CDR3 nucleotides are TGCGCCAGCAGCCAGGCGGGGTGGGGCGGGGAGCTGTTTTTT.

The chain couples TRBV7-3 to TRBJ2-3, with 7 bases that match TRBD1. CDR3 length equals 14 residues. With V trimmed by 5 bases and J by 1 base, 3 bases remained unmatched. Germline V gene lookup returns CDR1 SGHTA and CDR2 FQGTGA. The CDR3 region is CASSPGGRTDTQYF. CDR3 in DNA: TGTGCCAGCAGCCCAGGGGGTCGCACAGATACGCAGTATTTT.